The entry below describes one T cell receptor (beta chain). In the original analysis: Cell counts per sample came from amplifying reference gene primers. Only in-frame clones appear in the TCRdb table, and some are missing; sequencing was by immunoSEQ multiplex PCR. The DNA gave D and trimming, while V, J and clone size come from that table. This sample carries some 31,000 clones, almost 85% of them seen once, and the ten largest clones take about 8.6%. The data are from a study of blood T cell repertoires in COVID-19. The receptor was isolated from an elderly man with active COVID-19. The material sequenced was peripheral blood.

The CDR3 loop is CASSYSLLAKNIQYF. As DNA, the CDR3 is TGTGCCAGCAGCTACTCCCTGTTAGCCAAAAACATTCAGTACTTC. V gene TRBV28 combines with J gene TRBJ2-4; D is unclear. Germline values: CDR1 MDHEN, CDR2 SYDVKM. The CDR3 has 15 amino acids. Trimming removed 6 bases from V and 0 bases from J, with 12 bases in between.